One and the same sample provided the 22 T cell receptor beta chains below, sequenced in a study of blood T cell repertoires in COVID-19. TCRdb's table, derived via immunoSEQ multiplex PCR, lists solely in-frame clones and lacks some. The data show about 280,000 clones, with nearly 90% seen just once and about 1.8% held by the top ten. Sequenced: PBMCs or T cells enriched from blood (not recorded which). The receptor source for this set is a woman between 18 and 29 years old with acute COVID-19.

In this sample, this clone turned up once. The chain joins TRBV4-3 to TRBJ1-1, with TRBD1 identical over 7 bases. Germline values: CDR1 LGHNA, CDR2 YSLEER. This CDR3 has 15 residues. V gave up 1 base and J gave up 2 bases; unmatched junction bases: 4. CDR3 DNA sequence: TGCGCCAGCAGCCAAGCTTACAGGGGAAACACTGAAGCTTTCTTT. Encoded protein: CASSQAYRGNTEAFF.

The genes are TRBV19 and TRBJ2-3, with TRBD1 matching 7 bases. From germline, CDR1 is LNHDA and CDR2 SQIVND (reference sequence). This CDR3 has 15 amino acids. The junction had 8 bases not matched to a gene; V was cut back by 2 bases and J by 6 bases. The CDR3 protein is CASSIFEGARDTQYF. The CDR3 DNA sequence: TGTGCCAGTAGTATATTCGAGGGGGCTAGGGATACGCAGTATTTT.

The chain links TRBV21-1 to TRBJ2-2; TRBD1 is the table's D call, not checked against the DNA. TRBV21-1 is a known pseudogene. The CDR3 contains 17 residues. The CDR3 sequence is CASSPWTGGRKKGVLFF. The CDR3 DNA reads as TGTGCCAGCAGCCCATGGACAGGGGGCCGAAAAAAGGGAGTGCTGTTTTTT.

J is TRBJ2-1 and V is TRBV25-1, with unresolved D. Per germline, CDR1 MGHDK and CDR2 SYGVNS. The V and J ends lost 1 base and 7 bases respectively, with 5 bases between them. CDR3 length equals 12 residues. DNA of the CDR3: TGTGCCAGCAGTGAATTGGAGAATGAGCAGTTCTTC. Translation gives CASSELENEQFF.

The rearrangement uses TRBV4-1 and TRBJ2-4, with 8 positions matching TRBD1. CDR1 is MGHRA, CDR2 YSYEKL, per germline. This CDR3 is built from 15 residues. Losses at the gene ends were 1 base for V and 9 bases for J; bases not matched to a gene: 8. In DNA, the CDR3 is TGCGCCAGCAGCCAAGCCGGGACAGGCCAGGGCATTCAGTACTTC. This codes for CASSQAGTGQGIQYF.

The V call is TRBV6-5, the J call TRBJ2-7; 8 bases map to TRBD1. Germline V gene data show CDR1 as MNHEY and CDR2 as SVGAGI. The CDR3 is 13 amino acids. V lost 5 bases, J lost 4 bases, and 4 bases stayed unmatched. The chain's CDR3 is CASSPDRDYEQYF. In nucleotides, the CDR3 is TGTGCCAGCAGTCCGGACAGGGATTACGAGCAGTACTTC.

This clone occurred once. The same CDR3 also results from other DNA sequences found in this sample. The chain recombines TRBV4-3 with TRBJ2-1; 9 nucleotides align to TRBD1. Germline CDR1 reads LGHNA; CDR2 reads YSLEER. This CDR3 is 15 amino acids long. The V segment lost 4 bases and the J segment 4 bases; nucleotides outside the gene matches: 5. The CDR3 sequence: CASSPGTGLYNEQFF. DNA for the CDR3: TGCGCCAGCAGCCCCGGGACAGGGCTTTACAATGAGCAGTTCTTC.

J is TRBJ1-5 and V is TRBV27; TRBD1 agrees at 8 bases. The CDR3 runs 14 residues. The V gene's germline CDR1 is MNHEY and CDR2 SMNVEV (reference sequence). V was clipped by 6 bases and J by 3 bases; unmatched bases: 4. The CDR3 DNA follows: TGTGCCAGCAGCTTGGACAGGGTCAATCAGCCCCAGCATTTT. Its translation is CASSLDRVNQPQHF.

CDR3 loop: CASSSDRLTEAFF. The CDR3 nucleotides are TGTGCCAGCAGCTCCGACAGGCTCACTGAAGCTTTCTTT. The chain has TRBV27 and TRBJ1-1; maybe TRBD1 (6 bases). Germline V CDR1 and CDR2: MNHEY, SMNVEV (reference sequence). This CDR3 has 13 amino acids. V dropped 6 bases and J dropped 4 bases, with 12 bases sitting between them.

The chain uses TRBV19 and TRBJ1-5; weak D call: TRBD1 (5 bases). This CDR3 contains 14 residues. V lost 4 bases and J lost 2, with 9 bases in between. Germline-derived CDR1 and CDR2 are LNHDA and SQIVND (reference sequence). The CDR3 DNA reads as TGTGCCAGTAGTAGGGGGGACGGCAATCAGCCCCAGCATTTT. Translated: CASSRGDGNQPQHF.

The CDR3 region is CASSSTSGKYEQYF. The CDR3 DNA follows: TGTGCCAGCAGTTCCACTAGCGGGAAGTACGAGCAGTACTTC. The chain links TRBV27 to TRBJ2-7, with 10 nucleotides matching TRBD2. This CDR3 is built from 14 residues. Unmatched junction bases numbered 4, after V lost 4 bases and J lost 4 bases. Germline CDR1 and CDR2: MNHEY and SMNVEV (reference sequence).

This sequence joins TRBV6-5 and TRBJ1-1; D is possibly TRBD1 (6 bases). The ends were cut back, 7 bases at V and 3 bases at J, with 15 bases in the middle. The CDR3 has 14 amino acids. Germline loops: CDR1 MNHEY, CDR2 SVGAGI. The CDR3 region has the DNA TGTGCCAGCACCACGGACAGCTATTACACTGAAGCTTTCTTT. Its translation: CASTTDSYYTEAFF.

This clone was observed once. The chain couples TRBV4-3 to TRBJ1-4; the D is unclear. The CDR3 extends over 14 amino acids. CDR1 is LGHNA, CDR2 YSLEER, per germline. V gave up 1 base and J gave up 7 bases, with 10 bases separating them. The CDR3 loop is CASSQGLLPEKLFF. Written as DNA, the CDR3 is TGCGCCAGCAGCCAAGGTCTCCTACCTGAAAAACTGTTTTTT.

In its sample, this clone was seen once. V and J are TRBV27 and TRBJ2-3, with 9 bases identical to TRBD2. V lost 2 bases to trimming and J lost 3 bases; unmatched junction nucleotides: 9. The CDR3 consists of 17 residues. Germline CDR1 reads MNHEY; CDR2 reads SMNVEV (reference sequence). CDR3 sequence: CASSLQRLAGKTDTQYF. The CDR3 coding sequence is TGTGCCAGCAGTTTACAGCGTCTAGCGGGAAAGACAGATACGCAGTATTTT.

This clone was recorded once. This rearrangement joins TRBV4-3 to TRBJ2-1; the match to TRBD1 covers 7 bases. The CDR3 is 16 amino acids. The germline gives CDR1 LGHNA, CDR2 YSLEER. V dropped 0 bases and J dropped 4; count of bases not matched to a gene: 6. CDR3 protein: CASSQDRRQGYNEQFF. The CDR3 DNA reads as TGCGCCAGCAGCCAAGATCGCCGACAGGGATACAATGAGCAGTTCTTC.

This clone has a count of ten or more. The rearrangement links TRBV5-6 to TRBJ2-1, with D perhaps matching TRBD2 (5 bases). The germline CDR1 and CDR2 sequences are SGHDT and YYEEEE. Trimming stripped 3 bases from V and 8 bases from J, with 9 bases between. CDR3 size: 12 residues. Written as DNA, the CDR3 is TGTGCCAGCAGCTCCGGAGGTGATGAGCAGTTCTTC. Residues: CASSSGGDEQFF.

The chain is built from TRBV7-9 and TRBJ1-5; maybe TRBD1 (6 bases). The CDR3 totals 15 residues. Germline CDR1 and CDR2: SEHNR and FQNEAQ (reference sequence). V gave up 5 bases and J gave up 7 bases, with 18 bases separating them. CDR3 sequence reads: CASSRGSGVHQPQHF. The CDR3 DNA reads as TGTGCCAGCAGCAGAGGGTCAGGGGTCCACCAGCCCCAGCATTTT.

The rearrangement links TRBV6-4 to TRBJ2-3; 8 bases are a match to TRBD2. Germline-derived CDR1 and CDR2 are MRHNA and SNTAGT. V shed 0 bases and J 6 bases; nucleotides not matched to a gene: 8. The CDR3 loop spans 16 amino acids. The CDR3 here is CASSDSNGGGADTQYF. CDR3 DNA sequence: TGTGCCAGCAGTGACTCGAACGGGGGGGGCGCGGATACGCAGTATTTT.

This chain joins TRBV6-5 and TRBJ2-5, with TRBD2 as a possible D gene (5 bases). Germline CDR1 and CDR2: MNHEY and SVGAGI. The CDR3 contains 15 residues. Trimming took 6 bases from V and 5 from J, leaving 19 bases between them. CDR3 protein: CASRFKRGPWETQYF. The CDR3 DNA follows: TGTGCCAGCAGGTTTAAGAGAGGGCCATGGGAGACCCAGTACTTC.

The chain recombines TRBV18 with TRBJ2-1; the match to TRBD2 covers 10 bases. Germline loops: CDR1 KGHSH, CDR2 LQKENI. The CDR3 totals 16 residues. The trim removed 3 bases at V and 2 bases at J, leaving 4 bases unmatched. CDR3 in amino acids: CASSPSGRATYNEQFF. The CDR3 DNA reads as TGTGCCAGCTCACCGAGCGGGAGGGCCACCTACAATGAGCAGTTCTTC.

V and J are TRBV27 and TRBJ2-4, with TRBD2 matching over 10 bases. CDR1 is MNHEY, CDR2 SMNVEV, per germline (reference sequence). The CDR3 runs to 19 residues. The trim removed 5 bases at V and 0 bases at J, leaving 13 bases unmatched. This chain's CDR3 is CASSPLGTSAELAKNIQYF. CDR3 sequence (DNA): TGTGCCAGCAGTCCCCTCGGGACTAGCGCTGAGCTAGCCAAAAACATTCAGTACTTC.

The chain has TRBV6-5 and TRBJ1-1; D unclear. This CDR3 has 12 amino acids. The V gene lost 4 bases and the J gene lost 1 base, with 4 bases spanning the gap. Germline V gene data show CDR1 as MNHEY and CDR2 as SVGAGI. The chain's CDR3 is CASSFQNTEAFF. The CDR3 DNA reads TGTGCCAGCAGTTTCCAGAACACTGAAGCTTTCTTT.